A single sample is the source of the 8 T cell receptor beta chains below, sequenced in a study of cytomegalovirus exposure and HLA in healthy donors. PCR was performed using 60 Vbeta and 13 Jbeta primers. Repertoires were generated with immunoSEQ multiplex PCR, while TCRdb's copy carries only in-frame clones and drops some. Of 110,000 to 150,000 clones listed, roughly 79% were seen once; the top ten hold approximately 9.7%. The sample was PBMCs. These receptors were taken from a woman aged 60-70 years in good health and CMV-seropositive.

This clone was seen a few times. This chain links TRBV6-6 with TRBJ2-1; D is unresolved. Trimming removed 5 bases at V and 6 bases at J, with 17 bases between. The CDR3 runs 15 residues. Germline CDR1 reads MNHNY; CDR2 reads SVGAGI (reference sequence). The CDR3 nucleotides read TGTGCCAGCAGTCGTGGGCCCCAACACAGCAATGAGCAGTTCTTC. Amino acids: CASSRGPQHSNEQFF.

In this sample, this clone turned up once. V and J are TRBV2 and TRBJ2-5; D may be TRBD2 (5 bases). Germline CDR1 reads SNHLY; CDR2 reads FYNNEI. CDR3 size: 14 residues. V lost 8 bases, J lost 0 bases, and 13 bases lay in between. CDR3 bases: TGTGCCAGCGGCCTGGGGAGCGACCAAGAGACCCAGTACTTC. It encodes CASGLGSDQETQYF.

This chain joins TRBV5-6 and TRBJ2-1, with 10 positions matching TRBD2. CDR3 length: 15 amino acids. CDR1 SGHDT and CDR2 YYEEEE come from the germline V gene. The V gene end was trimmed by 3 bases and the J gene end by 8 bases; junction bases not matched to a gene: 8. CDR3 amino acids: CASSSQGAGGDEQFF. The DNA for the CDR3 is TGTGCCAGCAGCTCACAGGGAGCGGGAGGGGATGAGCAGTTCTTC.

V is TRBV7-6 and J is TRBJ2-2; 9 nucleotides match TRBD2. V lost 5 bases to trimming and J lost 5 bases; unmatched junction nucleotides: 9. The CDR3 is 16 residues long. Germline assignment: CDR1 SGHVS and CDR2 FNYEAQ. CDR3 sequence: CASSPAGGQRTGELFF. The CDR3 nucleotides read TGTGCCAGCAGCCCGGCGGGGGGGCAGAGGACCGGGGAGCTGTTTTTT.

The chain employs TRBV7-2 and TRBJ1-2, with D perhaps matching TRBD1 (6 bases). Germline CDR1 and CDR2: SGHTA and FQGNSA. The ends were cut back, 5 bases at V and 5 bases at J, with 18 bases in the middle. The CDR3 totals 15 residues. CDR3 sequence: CASSLNQGPEYGYTF. DNA of the CDR3: TGTGCCAGCAGCCTCAACCAGGGGCCCGAATATGGCTACACCTTC.

About this clone: This CDR3 is also generated by other DNA sequences in the sample. The J gene is TRBJ1-4, the V gene TRBV6-5; no firm D call. Trimming pared 0 bases from V and 8 bases from J, leaving 10 bases between. This CDR3 is built from 14 residues. Germline CDR1 and CDR2: MNHEY and SVGAGI. The CDR3 sequence is CASSYSRNKEKLFF. The DNA of the CDR3 is TGTGCCAGCAGTTACTCCCGCAACAAGGAAAAACTGTTTTTT.

This clone showed up just once. The chain recombines TRBV30 with TRBJ1-2; D is possibly TRBD1 (5 bases). The CDR3 covers 17 residues. V was pared by 0 bases and J by 6 bases, with 23 bases between. Germline loops: CDR1 GTSNPN, CDR2 SVGIG (reference sequence). This CDR3 reads CAWSVLPLRGGRDGYTF. In DNA form, the CDR3 reads TGTGCCTGGAGTGTACTGCCCCTCCGCGGTGGCAGGGATGGCTACACCTTC.

This clone was seen only a few times. The chain uses TRBV5-1 and TRBJ2-1, with TRBD2 matching 12 bases. Trimming cost V 2 bases and J 3 bases; bases outside gene matches: 3. CDR1 is SGHRS and CDR2 is YFSETQ in the germline V gene. This CDR3 has 16 amino acids. In DNA, the CDR3 is TGCGCCAGCAGCTTCGGACTAGCGGGGAACTACAATGAGCAGTTCTTC. This gives the protein CASSFGLAGNYNEQFF.